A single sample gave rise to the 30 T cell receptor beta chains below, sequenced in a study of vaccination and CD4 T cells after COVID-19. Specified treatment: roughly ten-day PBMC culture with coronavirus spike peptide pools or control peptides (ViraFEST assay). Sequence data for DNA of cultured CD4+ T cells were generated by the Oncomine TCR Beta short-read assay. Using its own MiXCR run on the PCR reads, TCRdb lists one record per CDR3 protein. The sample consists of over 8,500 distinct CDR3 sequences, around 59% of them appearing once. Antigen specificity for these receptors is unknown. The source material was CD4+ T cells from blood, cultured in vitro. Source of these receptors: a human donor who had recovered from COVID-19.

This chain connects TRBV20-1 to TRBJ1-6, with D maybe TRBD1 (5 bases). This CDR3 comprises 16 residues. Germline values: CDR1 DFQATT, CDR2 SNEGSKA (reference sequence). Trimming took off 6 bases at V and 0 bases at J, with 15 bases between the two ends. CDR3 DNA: TGCAGTGCCACTGGGACGCGGAGCTCCTATAATTCACCCCTCCACTTT. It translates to CSATGTRSSYNSPLHF.

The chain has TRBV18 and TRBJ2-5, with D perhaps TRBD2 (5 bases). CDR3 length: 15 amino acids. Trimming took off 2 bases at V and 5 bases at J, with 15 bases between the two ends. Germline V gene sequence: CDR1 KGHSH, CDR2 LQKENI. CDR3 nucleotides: TGTGCCAGCTCACCAAGGCTAGCTGCCAGTGAGACCCAGTACTTC. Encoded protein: CASSPRLAASETQYF.

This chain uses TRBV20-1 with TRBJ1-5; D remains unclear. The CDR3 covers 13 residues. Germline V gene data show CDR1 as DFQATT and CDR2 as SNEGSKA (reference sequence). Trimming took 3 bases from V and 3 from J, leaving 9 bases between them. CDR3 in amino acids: CSASLAFNQPQHF. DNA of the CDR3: TGCAGTGCTAGTTTGGCGTTCAATCAGCCCCAGCATTTT.

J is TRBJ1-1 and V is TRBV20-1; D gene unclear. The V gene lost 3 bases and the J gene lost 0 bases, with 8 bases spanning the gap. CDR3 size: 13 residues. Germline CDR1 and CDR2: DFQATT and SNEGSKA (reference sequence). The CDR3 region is CSARTNLNTEAFF. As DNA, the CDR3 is TGCAGTGCTAGGACCAACTTGAACACTGAAGCTTTCTTT.

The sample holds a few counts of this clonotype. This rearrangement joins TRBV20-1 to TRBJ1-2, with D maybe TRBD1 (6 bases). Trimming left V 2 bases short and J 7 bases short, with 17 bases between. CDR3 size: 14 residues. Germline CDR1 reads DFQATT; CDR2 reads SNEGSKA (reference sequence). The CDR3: CSARSGAGELGYTF. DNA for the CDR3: TGCAGTGCTAGATCGGGGGCGGGAGAACTTGGCTACACCTTC.

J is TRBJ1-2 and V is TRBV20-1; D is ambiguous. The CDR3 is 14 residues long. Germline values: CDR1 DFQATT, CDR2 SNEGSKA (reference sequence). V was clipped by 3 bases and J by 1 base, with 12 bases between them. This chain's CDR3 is CSASSSLVNYGYTF. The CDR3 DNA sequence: TGCAGTGCTAGTTCCTCGTTGGTTAACTATGGCTACACCTTC.

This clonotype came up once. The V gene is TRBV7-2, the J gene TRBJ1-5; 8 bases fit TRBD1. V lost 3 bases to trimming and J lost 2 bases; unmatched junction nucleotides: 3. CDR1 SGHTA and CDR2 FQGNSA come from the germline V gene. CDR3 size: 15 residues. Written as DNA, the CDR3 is TGTGCCAGCAGCTTGTCAGGGGGCGGCAATCAGCCCCAGCATTTT. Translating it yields CASSLSGGGNQPQHF. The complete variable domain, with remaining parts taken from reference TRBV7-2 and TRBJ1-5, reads GAGVSQSPSNKVTEKGKDVELRCDPISGHTALYWYRQSLGQGLEFLIYFQGNSAPDKSGLPSDRFSAERTGGSVSTLTIQRTQQEDSAVYLCASSLSGGGNQPQHFGDGTRLSIL.

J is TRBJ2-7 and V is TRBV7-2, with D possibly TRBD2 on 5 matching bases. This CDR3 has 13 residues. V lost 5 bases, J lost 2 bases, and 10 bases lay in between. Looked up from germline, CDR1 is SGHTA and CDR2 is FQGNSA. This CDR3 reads CASSLGAPYEQYF. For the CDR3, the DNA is TGTGCCAGCAGCCTGGGAGCGCCCTACGAGCAGTACTTC.

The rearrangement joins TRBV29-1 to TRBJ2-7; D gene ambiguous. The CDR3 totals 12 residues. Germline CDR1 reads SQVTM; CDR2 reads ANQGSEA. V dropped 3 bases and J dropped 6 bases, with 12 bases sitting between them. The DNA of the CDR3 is TGCAGCGTTGAGCCAAGCTGGGGCGAGCAGTACTTC. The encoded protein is CSVEPSWGEQYF.

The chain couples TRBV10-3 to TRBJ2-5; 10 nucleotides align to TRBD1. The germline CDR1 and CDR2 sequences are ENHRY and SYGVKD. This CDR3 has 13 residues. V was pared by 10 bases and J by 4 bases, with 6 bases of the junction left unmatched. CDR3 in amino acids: CATNRDRGETQYF. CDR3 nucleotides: TGTGCCACCAACCGGGACAGGGGAGAGACCCAGTACTTC.

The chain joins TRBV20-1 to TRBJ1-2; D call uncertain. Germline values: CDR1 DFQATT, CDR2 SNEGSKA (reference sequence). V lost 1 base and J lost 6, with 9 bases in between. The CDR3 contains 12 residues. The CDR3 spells CSARGEKHGYTF. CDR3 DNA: TGCAGTGCTAGAGGGGAGAAGCATGGCTACACCTTC.

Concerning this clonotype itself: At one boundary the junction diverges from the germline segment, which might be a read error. CDR3: CASSATGTGNAEAFF. As DNA, the CDR3 is TGTGCCAGCAGTGCCACCGGGACAGGGAACGCTGAAGCTTTCTTT. This chain connects TRBV6-1 to TRBJ1-1; 9 nucleotides line up with TRBD1. From germline, CDR1 is MNHNS and CDR2 SASEGT. This CDR3 has 15 residues.

Written as DNA, the CDR3 is TGTGCCAGCAGACGTCAGACAGGGGAAGAGACCCAGTACTTC. Residues: CASRRQTGEETQYF. The chain couples TRBV7-2 to TRBJ2-5; 8 bases are a match to TRBD1. J was trimmed by 3 bases and V by 6 bases; bases with no gene match: 6. Germline values: CDR1 SGHTA, CDR2 FQGNSA. This CDR3 has 14 residues. The full variable domain, completed using reference TRBV7-2 and TRBJ2-5, is GAGVSQSPSNKVTEKGKDVELRCDPISGHTALYWYRQSLGQGLEFLIYFQGNSAPDKSGLPSDRFSAERTGGSVSTLTIQRTQQEDSAVYLCASRRQTGEETQYFGPGTRLLVL.

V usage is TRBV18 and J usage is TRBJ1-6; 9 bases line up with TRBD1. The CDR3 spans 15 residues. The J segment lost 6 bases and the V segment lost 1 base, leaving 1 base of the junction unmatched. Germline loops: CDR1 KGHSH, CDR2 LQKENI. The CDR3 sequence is CASSPQGQGNSPLHF. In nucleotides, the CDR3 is TGTGCCAGCTCACCACAGGGACAGGGTAATTCACCCCTCCACTTT.

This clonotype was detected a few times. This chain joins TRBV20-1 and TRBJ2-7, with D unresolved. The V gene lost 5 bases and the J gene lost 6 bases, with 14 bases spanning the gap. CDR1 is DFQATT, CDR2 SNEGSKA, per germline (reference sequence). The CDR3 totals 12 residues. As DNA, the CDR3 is TGCAGTGCTCCCGACGGGCCTCTCGAGCAGTACTTC. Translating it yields CSAPDGPLEQYF.

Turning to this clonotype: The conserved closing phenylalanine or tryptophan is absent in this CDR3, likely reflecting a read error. CDR3 region: CATSDNRAGGYTL. Here the CDR3 DNA reads TGTGCCACCAGTGATAACAGGGCGGGGGGCTACACCCTC. V gene TRBV24-1 combines with J gene TRBJ1-2; perhaps TRBD1 as D (6 bases). This CDR3 comprises 13 residues. Deletions cut 3 bases from V and 8 bases from J, with 12 bases between. Germline loops: CDR1 KGHDR, CDR2 SFDVKD.

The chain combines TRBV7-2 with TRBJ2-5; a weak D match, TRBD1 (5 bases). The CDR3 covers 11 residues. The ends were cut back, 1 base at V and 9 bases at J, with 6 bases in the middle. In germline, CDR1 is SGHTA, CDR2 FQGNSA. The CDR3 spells CASSLVGAQYF. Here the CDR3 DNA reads TGTGCCAGCAGCTTAGTAGGGGCCCAGTACTTC.

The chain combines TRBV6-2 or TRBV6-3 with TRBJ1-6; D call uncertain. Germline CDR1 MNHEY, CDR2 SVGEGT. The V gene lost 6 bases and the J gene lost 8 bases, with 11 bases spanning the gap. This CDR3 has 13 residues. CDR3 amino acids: CASRGDGDSPLHF. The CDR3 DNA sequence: TGTGCCAGCAGGGGAGACGGGGATTCACCCCTCCACTTT.

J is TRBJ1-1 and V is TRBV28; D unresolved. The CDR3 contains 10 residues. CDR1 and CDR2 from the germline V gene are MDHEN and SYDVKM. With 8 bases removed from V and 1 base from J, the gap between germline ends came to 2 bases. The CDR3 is CASGNTEAFF. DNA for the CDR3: TGTGCCAGCGGGAACACTGAAGCTTTCTTT.

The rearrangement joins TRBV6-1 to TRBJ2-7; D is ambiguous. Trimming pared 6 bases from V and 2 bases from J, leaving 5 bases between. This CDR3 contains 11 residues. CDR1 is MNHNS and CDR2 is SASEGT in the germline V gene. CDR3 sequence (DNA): TGTGCCAGCAGGTCCGCCTACGAGCAGTACTTC. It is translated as CASRSAYEQYF.

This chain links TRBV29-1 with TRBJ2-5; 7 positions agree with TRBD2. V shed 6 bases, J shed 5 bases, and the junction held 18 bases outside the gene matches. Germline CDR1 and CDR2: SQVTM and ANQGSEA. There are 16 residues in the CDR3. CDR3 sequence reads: CSVALMGGRAGETQYF. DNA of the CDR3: TGCAGCGTCGCCCTAATGGGGGGGAGGGCCGGTGAGACCCAGTACTTC.

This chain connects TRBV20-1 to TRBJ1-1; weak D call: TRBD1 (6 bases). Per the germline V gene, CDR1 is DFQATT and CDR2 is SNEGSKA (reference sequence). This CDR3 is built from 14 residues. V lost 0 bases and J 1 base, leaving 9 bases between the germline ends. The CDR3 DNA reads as TGCAGTGCTAGAGAGGGGGCCTCGAACACTGAAGCTTTCTTT. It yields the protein CSAREGASNTEAFF.

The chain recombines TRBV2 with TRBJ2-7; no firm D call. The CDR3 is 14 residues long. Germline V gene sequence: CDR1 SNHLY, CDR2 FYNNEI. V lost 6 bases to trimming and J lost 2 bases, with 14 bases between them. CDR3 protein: CASSVVQMAYEQYF. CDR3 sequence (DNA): TGTGCCAGCAGCGTGGTGCAGATGGCCTACGAGCAGTACTTC. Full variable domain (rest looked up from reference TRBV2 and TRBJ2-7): EPEVTQTPSHQVTQMGQEVILRCVPISNHLYFYWYRQILGQKVEFLVSFYNNEISEKSEIFDDQFSVERPDGSNFTLKIRSTKLEDSAMYFCASSVVQMAYEQYFGPGTRLTVT.

CDR3 amino acids: CATSRGLEETQYF. In DNA, the CDR3 is TGTGCCACCAGCAGAGGGCTAGAAGAGACCCAGTACTTC. This rearrangement joins TRBV15 to TRBJ2-5, with D unclear. The CDR3 has 13 residues. Deletions cut 1 base from V and 3 bases from J, with 6 bases between. Germline CDR1 LNHNV, CDR2 YYDKDF (reference sequence).

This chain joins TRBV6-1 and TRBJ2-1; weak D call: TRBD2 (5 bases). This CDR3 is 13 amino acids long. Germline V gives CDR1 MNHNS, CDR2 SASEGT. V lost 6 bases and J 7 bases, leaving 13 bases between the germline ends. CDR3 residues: CASRGFTGNEQFF. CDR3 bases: TGTGCCAGCAGAGGGTTCACGGGAAATGAGCAGTTCTTC.

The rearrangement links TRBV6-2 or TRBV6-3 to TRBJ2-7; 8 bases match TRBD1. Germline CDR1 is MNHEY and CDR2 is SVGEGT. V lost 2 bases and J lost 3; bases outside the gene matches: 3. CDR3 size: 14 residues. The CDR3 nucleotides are TGTGCCAGCAGTTACAGGACAGGGATCTACGAGCAGTACTTC. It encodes CASSYRTGIYEQYF.

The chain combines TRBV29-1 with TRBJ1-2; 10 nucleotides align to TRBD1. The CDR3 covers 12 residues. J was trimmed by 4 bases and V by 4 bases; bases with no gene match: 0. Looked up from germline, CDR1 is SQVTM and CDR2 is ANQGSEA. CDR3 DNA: TGCAGCGTTGGGGACAGGGGCTATGGCTACACCTTC. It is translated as CSVGDRGYGYTF.

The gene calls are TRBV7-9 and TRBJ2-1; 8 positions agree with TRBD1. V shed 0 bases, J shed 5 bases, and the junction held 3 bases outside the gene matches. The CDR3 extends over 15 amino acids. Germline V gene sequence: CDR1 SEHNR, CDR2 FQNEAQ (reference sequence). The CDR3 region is CASSLARQGHNEQFF. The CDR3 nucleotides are TGTGCCAGCAGCTTAGCTCGACAGGGGCACAATGAGCAGTTCTTC.

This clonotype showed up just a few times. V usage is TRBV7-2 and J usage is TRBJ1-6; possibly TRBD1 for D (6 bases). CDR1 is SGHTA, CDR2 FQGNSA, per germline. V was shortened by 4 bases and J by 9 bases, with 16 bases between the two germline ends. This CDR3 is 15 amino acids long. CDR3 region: CASSSQGGGASPLHF. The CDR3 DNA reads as TGTGCCAGCAGCTCCCAAGGAGGGGGTGCTTCACCCCTCCACTTT.

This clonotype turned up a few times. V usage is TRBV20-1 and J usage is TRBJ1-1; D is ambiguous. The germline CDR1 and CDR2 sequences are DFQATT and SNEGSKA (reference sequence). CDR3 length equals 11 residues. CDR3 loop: CSVQGPTEAFF. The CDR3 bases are TGCAGCGTCCAAGGACCAACTGAAGCTTTCTTT.